The entry below gives a single T cell receptor (beta chain) sequence along with its context. No antigen is known for it. No per-base quality is available; no much larger clone lies one base away. The data were obtained in a study of blood T cell repertoires in COVID-19 (dated by TCRdb to 2019 to 2021). For the study in its entirety: Samples covering the acute and convalescent phases of COVID-19 were provided by collaborators in the United States, Italy and Spain. Deeply sampled blood TCRbeta repertoires from subjects exposed to, actively infected with, or recovered from COVID-19 were included in the dataset. HLA class I and class II types, where available, came from metadata supplied by the sample provider rather than from assay-based typing. Samples were obtained from the ongoing ImmuneRACE study (first 160 participants) and from about 1,300 subjects provided by 6 global collaborators. The repertoires were released in a freely available public database meant as a resource for research on the immune response to SARS-CoV-2. The prospective study material was composed of cDNA or gDNA derived from T cells, B-cell-depleted T cells, or PBMCs. A de-identified subject ID, COVID-19 status, age in years and sex were almost always included in the sample metadata.

TCRbeta CDR3 regions were amplified from genomic DNA using the immunoSEQ Assay, a bias-controlled multiplex PCR. On the study's bioinformatics: Nucleated cell counts per sample were estimated from amplification of reference gene primers within the assay. Sequence reads were collapsed and filtered to measure the absolute abundance of every unique TCRbeta CDR3 rearrangement. For each sample, productive Simpson clonality was calculated by taking the square root of Simpson's diversity index across productive rearrangements. As stored in TCRdb, this immuneACCESS dataset retains in-frame rearrangements with V and J assigned. A fraction of the clones does not appear; measured against another copy, unresolved V genes explain less than half of the discrepancy, and the remainder lacks a known reason. V and J calls and clone size are copied from that table; D and trimming were computed from the DNA. A total of 43,000 or so clones appear in this sample, about nine tenths of them only once. Jointly, the top ten make up about 16% of the sample.

Each collaborating institution followed its own protocols to collect whole blood in K2EDTA tubes. For TCRbeta analysis, collaborators shipped samples as frozen whole blood, isolated PBMCs, or DNA extracted from either of those sample types. Paper-wide results and their limitations: Clinical and demographic metadata were provided uncurated, with the amount varying by source and participant.

The sample comprised peripheral blood. This receptor was identified in a man aged 55 to 70 with active or convalescent COVID-19.

The nucleotide sequence reads TGTGCCAGCAGCTTGCGGGGGGCGAATGAGCAGTTCTTC. Its coded protein is CASSLRGANEQFF. The receptor chain draws on TRBV5-6 and TRBJ2-1; TRBD2 is a possible D gene, resting on 7 matching bases. From a lookup of the germline V gene, CDR1 and CDR2 are SGHDT and YYEEEE. The CDR3, from cysteine to phenylalanine, totals 13 residues. This entry keeps only the CDR3 DNA: 39 bases, framed from base 1. The trim is 1 base for V and 7 bases for J, with a gap of 9 bases between the germline ends.